The text below deals with one T cell receptor (beta chain). This clone was seen once. The target of this receptor is not known. No base-level quality is on record; no much larger clone is a single base apart. The data are from a study of blood T cell repertoires in COVID-19 (dated by TCRdb to the early 2020s). Notes on the research overall: Collaborator samples came from the United States, Italy and Spain and covered acute and convalescent phases of COVID-19. The prospective study material was composed of cDNA or gDNA derived from T cells, B-cell-depleted T cells, or PBMCs. Subjects who had been exposed to COVID-19, were actively infected with it, or had recovered from it provided the deeply sampled blood TCRbeta repertoires that made up the dataset. The repertoires were released in a freely available public database intended as a resource for research on the immune response to SARS-CoV-2. Samples were obtained from the ongoing ImmuneRACE study (first 160 participants) and from 1,254 subjects provided by 6 global collaborators. A de-identified subject ID, COVID-19 status, age in years and sex were almost always included in the sample metadata. Where available, HLA class I and class II types were obtained from metadata supplied by the sample provider rather than from assay-based typing.

TCRbeta CDR3 regions were amplified from genomic DNA using the immunoSEQ Assay, a bias-controlled multiplex PCR. The published analysis was carried out like this. The number of nucleated cells in each sample was estimated from the amplification of reference gene primers within the assay. To quantify the absolute abundance of each unique TCRbeta CDR3 rearrangement, sequence reads were collapsed and filtered. For each sample, productive Simpson clonality was calculated as the square root of Simpson's diversity index across productive rearrangements. This immuneACCESS table, as held by TCRdb, lists in-frame sequences with V and J called but not all clones. Of the missing ones, under half trace to an unresolved V gene in checked studies; the others have no known cause. That table furnishes V, J and clone size, whereas the DNA furnished D and trimming. The sample table shows 40,000 to 55,000 clones, and roughly nine tenths are seen once. Clones ranked in the top ten supply approximately 0.37% of the sample.

In Seattle, one collaborating source enrolled patients while the infection was active and tracked those patients longitudinally over the course of disease. Each collaborating institution followed its own protocols to collect whole blood in K2EDTA tubes. For TCRbeta analysis, collaborators shipped samples as frozen whole blood, isolated PBMCs, or DNA extracted from either of those sample types. The germline V gene gives CDR1 as KGHSY and CDR2 as FQNENV. Between the V and J ends, shortened by 2 bases and 3 bases respectively, the junction contains 7 bases. The CDR3 runs 13 amino acids, cysteine and phenylalanine included. Kept here is only the CDR3 DNA, which spans 39 bases and is read in frame from base 1. What the work shows at the level of the full study, not this receptor alone: How much clinical and demographic metadata was included differed by source and by participant, and the metadata was provided uncurated.

This receptor chain uses TRBV16 and TRBJ1-1; TRBD1 might be the D gene, on 6 matching bases. The receptor was derived from a man aged 45-60 years with COVID-19, enrolled during active disease. Specimen: peripheral blood. The CDR3 loop reads CASSQQGYTEAFF. The DNA reads TGTGCCAGCAGCCAACAGGGGTACACTGAAGCTTTCTTT. Reference TRBV16 and TRBJ1-1 proteins supply the regions before and after the CDR3; the full variable domain is: GEEVAQTPKHLVRGEGQKAKLYCAPIKGHSYVFWYQQVLKNEFKFLISFQNENVFDETGMPKERFSAKCLPNSPCSLEIQATKLEDSAVYFCASSQQGYTEAFFGQGTRLTVV.